This TCR beta chain derives from a study of cytomegalovirus exposure and HLA in healthy donors (dated by TCRdb to about 2017). A note on the overall study: According to an earlier analysis of a few hundred of the donors, 150 million to 200 million T cells yielded some 110 million unique TCR beta sequences and approximately 300 Gb of sequence data. Rather than drawing on any new phenotypic data, the later analysis identified candidate immune exposures from TCR beta sequences and the way those sequences occurred across donors. To study patterns of TCR occurrence, a later analysis re-analyzed previously published TCR beta repertoires from under 750 donors and added high-resolution HLA genotyping. Genome-wide SNP genotypes for about 55% of the roughly 670 donors were used in a later genetic analysis, which treated that subset as a discovery cohort. Using immunosequencing, the study profiled T cell repertoires from 666 subjects and related those repertoires to cytomegalovirus serostatus. Among roughly 400 genotyped donors of the cohort, an average of approximately 230,000 unique TCR beta nucleotide sequences were sequenced per donor, roughly 20% of them non-productive. The genetic ancestry cluster associated with self-reported Caucasian donors included 81% of the 398 genotyped donors. The number of typed donors differed by locus: roughly 620-640 for A, B, C, DRB1 and DQB1; approximately 530 for DQA1; 606 for DPA1; and approximately 450 for DPB1. A handful of DR-DQ haplotypes were handled as single units for association and clustering because linkage in the cohort was strong. The study was designed to test whether signatures of past pathogen exposure could be identified by cataloging public T cell receptors. Donor age, sex, ethnicity and CMV serostatus were compiled alongside the repertoire data. In addition to the first cohort of 650 to 750 subjects, a separate validation cohort of 120 different subjects was used. An earlier analysis of some 500 of the donors applied high-throughput TCR beta sequencing to assess whether each TCR beta V gene segment acted as functional or pseudogenic. The study combined high-throughput TCR immunosequencing, statistical association of individual TCRs with disease status, and machine learning to predict cytomegalovirus infection status. Approximately 300 gigabases of sequencing data and around 80 million unique TCR sequences made up an early release that covered 500 to 650 HLA-typed donors. Every discovery cohort repertoire had been produced on one sequencing platform. HLA typing covered class I and class II loci at four-digit resolution.

General findings and caveats noted by the study authors: According to a later analysis, most CMV-associated TCR beta chains appeared to be HLA-restricted, and the HLA associations seemed to be driven largely by CMV exposure. Because HLA typing was missing for some donors at each locus, association tests included only the typed subset. In an earlier analysis of approximately 590 of the donors, most TCR beta V segments appeared in productive rearrangements about 87% or about 30% of the time, broadly matching IMGT annotations. Immune exposure information for the cohort was limited to CMV serostatus. In a later genetic analysis, a missense DCLRE1C variant was associated with V-gene and J-gene trimming of TCR beta chains, and the association was replicated in an independent cohort. Some IMGT-functional V segments, including TRBV6-2 and TRBV6-3, could not be distinguished by the 87-base-pair reads and were therefore excluded. In a later analysis, over 15,000 TCR beta sequences were associated with specific HLA alleles at a false discovery rate of 0.05. A further reported finding was that TCR beta sequences accurately predicted the HLA-A and HLA-B alleles for most subjects in the first cohort. According to a later analysis, TCR association rates differed among HLA loci, with DRB1 alleles showing the most associated TCRs and HLA-C alleles showing the fewest. The study listed 150 to 200 TCR beta chains as associated with cytomegalovirus. In vitro tests confirmed that a few of the cytomegalovirus-associated TCR beta chains recognize cytomegalovirus antigens. Because counts were too low, around 17 rarely observed V segments, including chromosome 9 orphons, were left out of the earlier analysis of approximately 500 of the donors. The classifier was reported to diagnose cytomegalovirus status with high specificity and sensitivity in both the original cohort and the validation cohort. A later analysis found that HLA-associated TCR beta chains were more clonally expanded and had lower generation probabilities than equally common non-associated chains. According to a later analysis, parvovirus B19, influenza, CMV and Epstein-Barr virus appeared linked to several top co-occurrence clusters. Across donors, most TCR sequences were observed very rarely, whereas some public TCRs were present in many individuals. Strong co-occurrence of HLA alleles, especially DR and DQ, made assigning TCR associations to individual alleles difficult. Roughly uniform sequencing depth across donors was assumed in presence/absence analyses, although this assumption may not hold. In a later genetic analysis, fewer N-insertions in productive TCRs were reported among donors in an Asian-associated ancestry cluster than the roughly 710-donor mean. Linkage disequilibrium might explain the correlated functional status among segregating V segments, but an unknown experimental factor could not be ruled out. Only TCR beta chains were sequenced in this cohort, and the absence of alpha or paired-chain data limited detectable features. The authors suggested that the approach could potentially be extended to other disease states and immunological phenotypes. The sequencing pipeline was judged likely to have produced a cluster of highly shared sequence variants as a technical artifact.

The library was obtained by the immunoSEQ multiplex PCR assay. A mixture of 60 forward primers for TCR Vbeta segments and 13 reverse primers for TCR Jbeta segments was used in the multiplex PCR. The CDR3 region of rearranged TCR beta genes was amplified from genomic DNA with a multiplex PCR assay. On the Illumina HiSeq System, the amplified TCR beta libraries were sequenced as 87-base-pair reads. Concerning the study's data processing: A later analysis tallied around 82 million unique TCR beta chains across the 666 repertoires, and about 10 million of those chains were shared by two or more donors. A nearest-neighbor algorithm error-corrected the raw reads and collapsed the reads into unique sequences, merging closely related sequences to remove PCR and sequencing errors. To assign V, D and J gene segments, CDR3 sequences were aligned to IMGT reference sequences. For a sequence to be retained, a match of at least six nucleotides to both a V gene segment and a J gene segment was required. A rearrangement counted as productive if the CDR3 had no stop codons and remained in frame with V and J, and every other rearrangement counted as non-productive. Following IMGT convention, CDR3 was defined as the stretch from the second conserved V-encoded cysteine to the conserved J-encoded phenylalanine. The earlier analysis of about 530 of the donors excluded any sequence lacking an unambiguous match to a single V gene segment. An earlier analysis of 550 to 650 of the donors classified V segments as functional when productive rearrangements were above 56.7% and as segregating when the standard deviation between donors was above 5%. A statistical classification framework was built to diagnose cytomegalovirus status from the catalog of TCR beta chain sequences. A later analysis assigned V and J genes by comparing TCR nucleotide sequences with IMGT/GENE-DB human TR gene sequences. In a later analysis, CDR3 sequences and most-parsimonious VDJ recombination scenarios were assigned using the TCRdist pipeline. In a later analysis, each TCR beta chain was defined by its CDR3 amino acid sequence together with its V-gene family, and reads without a unique V-gene family were excluded. In a later analysis, nearly 600 highly shared, low-generation-probability nucleotide sequences were removed to address suspected cross-contamination and a sequencing artifact. In a later analysis, a clonal expansion index was calculated for each public chain from normalized within-repertoire ranks of inferred template counts. In a later analysis, generation probabilities were computed with a VDJ recombination model fitted to out-of-frame rearrangements, and the resulting probabilities were checked against IGoR. In a later analysis, TCR-TCR, TCR-HLA and TCR-CMV co-occurrence was scored with hypergeometric tests, and a repertoire-size bias correction was applied to TCR pairs. False discovery rates were estimated in a later analysis by permuting HLA or CMV assignments 20 times. In a later analysis, co-occurring TCRs were grouped with DBSCAN, and TCRdist sequence similarity was added when clustering was performed within HLA-allele-positive subsets. For co-occurrence clustering, repertoires with fewer than 30,000 or more than 120,000 public chains were excluded, along with five repertoires with anomalous nucleotide sharing. The table was pulled from immuneACCESS by TCRdb, which kept in-frame rearrangements only. Such tables lose some clones; where checked, under half of the loss comes from unresolved V genes, and the rest has no known cause. D and trimming were read from the DNA, whereas the V and J calls and clone size are those reported in that table. The sample includes tens of thousands of clones, with 76% observed a single time. Together, the top ten hold roughly 1.5% of the sample.

Note on this clone: Its antigen remains unidentified. Within one base of it there is no much larger clone, and no base qualities were kept.

The cohort comprised some 730 healthy bone marrow donors. At the time of sampling, all cohort members were nominally healthy, though unrecorded immune exposures were likely present. The donor was CMV seronegative and belonged to the group of 380 or so seronegative cohort members. Every donor gave a peripheral blood sample, and the peripheral blood mononuclear cells from that sample were used for TCR beta sequencing. Genomic DNA extraction from the blood cell samples was performed with the Qiagen DNeasy Blood Extraction Kit. The junction shows trimming of 4 bases on V and 4 bases on J, and the gene matches do not reach 9 bases of it. The CDR3 sequence holds 16 residues, the cysteine and phenylalanine included. CDR3 DNA only is kept here, 48 bases in frame from base 1. Per the germline V gene, SGDLS is the CDR1 and YYNGEE is the CDR2.

The sequenced sample consisted of PBMCs. The receptor comes from a male donor in good health and CMV-seronegative. The V gene is TRBV9 and the J gene is TRBJ2-2, with 8 middle bases fitting TRBD2. The nucleotides read TGTGCCAGCAGCCGGACGGGGGGGCCGGGCACCGGGGAGCTGTTTTTT. Translated, it gives CASSRTGGPGTGELFF. The variable domain in full, with residues beyond the CDR3 obtained from the reference TRBV9 and TRBJ2-2 genes, is DSGVTQTPKHLITATGQRVTLRCSPRSGDLSVYWYQQSLDQGLQFLIQYYNGEERAKGNILERFSAQQFPDLHSELNLSSLELGDSALYFCASSRTGGPGTGELFFGEGSRLTVL.